What follows are 26 T cell receptor beta chains derived from one specimen sequenced in a study of chronic HIV infection and antiretroviral therapy. From the 5' RACE reads, TCRdb called clonotypes with MiXCR, one entry per CDR3 protein. The table shows 40,000 to 50,000 distinct CDR3 sequences, with about 19% occurring only once. The sample consisted of peripheral blood. The receptors were gathered from an adult who had HIV and had not received antiretroviral therapy, or was an uninfected healthy control (not recorded which).

The chain has TRBV28 and TRBJ1-1; 7 nucleotides align to TRBD1. The germline CDR1 and CDR2 sequences are MDHEN and SYDVKM. Trimming cost V 4 bases and J 4 bases; bases outside gene matches: 6. This CDR3 region has 14 residues. This chain's CDR3 is CASSSTGLGTEAFF. The CDR3 coding sequence is TGTGCCAGCAGTTCGACAGGGTTGGGCACTGAAGCTTTCTTT.

The J gene is TRBJ1-2, the V gene TRBV29-1; no clear D. V gave up 5 bases and J gave up 3 bases, with 10 bases separating them. The V gene's germline CDR1 is SQVTM and CDR2 ANQGSEA. The CDR3 contains 12 residues. The CDR3 sequence: CSVIKGDYGYTF. The CDR3 bases are TGCAGCGTTATAAAGGGAGACTATGGCTACACCTTC.

The gene calls are TRBV11-2 and TRBJ2-7; tentatively, D is TRBD2 (5 bases). V shed 1 base and J shed 4 bases, with 14 bases lying between them. CDR3 size: 15 residues. From germline, CDR1 is SGHAT and CDR2 FQNNGV. CDR3 loop: CASSLGGGYRYEQYF. For the CDR3, the DNA is TGTGCCAGCAGCTTAGGTGGCGGGTACCGATACGAGCAGTACTTC.

The rearrangement links TRBV7-2 to TRBJ1-4, with D maybe TRBD1 (6 bases). Germline V gives CDR1 SGHTA, CDR2 FQGNSA. V lost 5 bases to trimming and J lost 7 bases, with 14 bases between them. The CDR3 contains 14 residues. The CDR3 sequence is CASSPDRRREKLFF. The DNA of the CDR3 is TGTGCCAGCAGCCCTGACAGGCGGCGTGAAAAACTGTTTTTT.

This sequence joins TRBV7-3 and TRBJ1-4, with a tentative D call TRBD1 (5 bases). V dropped 5 bases and J dropped 7 bases, with 14 bases sitting between them. Germline loops: CDR1 SGHTA, CDR2 FQGTGA. The CDR3 has 14 residues. CDR3 in amino acids: CASSPAGRGEKLFF. The CDR3 DNA reads TGTGCCAGCAGCCCCGCCGGGAGGGGTGAAAAACTGTTTTTT.

The chain uses TRBV3-1 and TRBJ2-6; TRBD1 matches at 9 bases. V was clipped by 4 bases and J by 0 bases; unmatched bases: 7. The germline V gene has CDR1 LGHDT and CDR2 YNNKEL (reference sequence). This CDR3 spans 18 amino acids. The CDR3, as DNA: TGTGCCAGCAGCCCGAACCGGGACAGGGCCTCTGGGGCCAACGTCCTGACTTTC. Protein product: CASSPNRDRASGANVLTF.

The chain combines TRBV10-3 with TRBJ2-1; 7 nucleotides agree with TRBD2. The trim removed 6 bases at V and 5 bases at J, leaving 7 bases unmatched. The CDR3 is 14 residues long. In germline, CDR1 is ENHRY, CDR2 SYGVKD. CDR3 nucleotides: TGTGCCATCAGAGGAGCGGGATCCAACAATGAGCAGTTCTTC. It is translated as CAIRGAGSNNEQFF.

This clonotype appeared a few times. The V and J genes are TRBV4-2 and TRBJ2-4, with D possibly called TRBD1 or TRBD2 (5 bases each). The CDR3 contains 19 residues. V was trimmed by 1 base and J by 0 bases, leaving 19 bases between them. From germline, CDR1 is LGHNA and CDR2 YNFKEQ. For the CDR3, the DNA is TGTGCCAGCAGCCAAGTTAGCCTCGCTGGGGGAATAGCCAAAAACATTCAGTACTTC. It specifies CASSQVSLAGGIAKNIQYF.

A few counts support this clonotype. The chain is built from TRBV7-9 and TRBJ1-5, with TRBD1 matching over 9 bases. The CDR3 runs 17 residues. The ends lost 6 bases at V and 5 bases at J; junction bases unmatched: 14. Germline values: CDR1 SEHNR, CDR2 FQNEAQ (reference sequence). The CDR3 bases are TGTGCCAGCAGTTTGTGGGATTGGCGGACAGGGGATCAGCCCCAGCATTTT. This encodes CASSLWDWRTGDQPQHF.

In its sample, this clonotype was seen a few times. This chain joins TRBV28 and TRBJ1-1; D unclear. Germline loops: CDR1 MDHEN, CDR2 SYDVKM. V was clipped by 5 bases and J by 8 bases, with 15 bases between them. The CDR3 sequence is 13 residues long. As DNA, the CDR3 is TGTGCCAGCAGTCCCCACCACGGAGGCGAAGCTTTCTTT. Residues: CASSPHHGGEAFF.

This clonotype was counted a few times. V and J are TRBV4-2 and TRBJ2-2, with D perhaps TRBD2 (6 bases). Looked up from germline, CDR1 is LGHNA and CDR2 is YNFKEQ. The CDR3 extends over 15 amino acids. V lost 1 base to trimming and J lost 8 bases, with 14 bases between them. The CDR3 loop reads CASSQGGPRGGELFF. The CDR3 nucleotides are TGTGCCAGCAGCCAAGGGGGACCCCGGGGGGGGGAGCTGTTTTTT.

V usage is TRBV27 and J usage is TRBJ2-1; D is ambiguous. Between the trimmed V and J ends, which lost 4 bases and 4 bases, there was a span of 8 bases. CDR1 MNHEY and CDR2 SMNVEV come from the germline V gene (reference sequence). This CDR3 is 13 amino acids long. In DNA form, the CDR3 reads TGTGCCAGCAGTTCGTCGTCGTACAATGAGCAGTTCTTC. Its protein is CASSSSSYNEQFF.

This clonotype was seen a handful of times. J is TRBJ2-2 and V is TRBV7-2, with 9 positions matching TRBD2. Trimming removed 3 bases from V and 2 bases from J; junction bases left unmatched: 4. The CDR3 extends over 16 amino acids. CDR1 is SGHTA and CDR2 is FQGNSA in the germline V gene. In DNA, the CDR3 is TGTGCCAGCAGCTTCCGGCTAGCGGGAAACACCGGGGAGCTGTTTTTT. This codes for CASSFRLAGNTGELFF.

This clonotype has a handful of counts. The rearrangement uses TRBV6-5 and TRBJ2-7, with D maybe TRBD2 (6 bases). The CDR3 extends over 13 amino acids. Germline V gene sequence: CDR1 MNHEY, CDR2 SVGAGI. The V end was cut by 7 bases, the J end by 0 bases, with 10 bases between. The CDR3 loop is CASKRGSSYEQYF. DNA for the CDR3: TGTGCCAGCAAACGGGGGAGCTCCTACGAGCAGTACTTC.

This clonotype was seen just once. This rearrangement joins TRBV27 to TRBJ2-1; TRBD1 might be the D (5 bases). Germline V gene sequence: CDR1 MNHEY, CDR2 SMNVEV (reference sequence). CDR3 length equals 14 residues. Trimming left V 2 bases short and J 8 bases short, with 13 bases between. CDR3: CASSLSGQIHEQFF. Here the CDR3 DNA reads TGTGCCAGCAGTTTAAGTGGACAAATCCATGAGCAGTTCTTC.

This chain joins TRBV11-2 and TRBJ2-2; D gene ambiguous. Trimming shortened V by 0 bases and J by 9 bases, and 8 bases separated the two germline ends. The CDR3 has 13 amino acids. The germline V gene encodes CDR1 SGHAT and CDR2 FQNNGV. The CDR3: CASSLERRWELFF. The CDR3 nucleotides are TGTGCCAGCAGCTTAGAGAGGCGATGGGAGCTGTTTTTT.

This clonotype has just a few counts. V usage is TRBV10-3 and J usage is TRBJ2-3, with TRBD2 matching over 7 bases. Per germline, CDR1 ENHRY and CDR2 SYGVKD. CDR3 length: 13 amino acids. The ends lost 8 bases at V and 3 bases at J; junction bases unmatched: 5. CDR3 nucleotide sequence: TGTGCCATCGGGGAGGGGTTAACAGATACGCAGTATTTT. Protein sequence: CAIGEGLTDTQYF.

There are a few counts of this clonotype. The gene calls are TRBV10-1 and TRBJ2-3, with D perhaps TRBD2 (6 bases). This CDR3 region has 15 residues. CDR1 and CDR2 (germline): WNHNN, SYGVQD (reference sequence). The V and J ends lost 2 bases and 3 bases respectively, with 12 bases between them. The CDR3 region is CASSEERRGTDTQYF. In nucleotides, the CDR3 is TGCGCCAGCAGTGAGGAGCGGAGGGGTACAGATACGCAGTATTTT.

The chain combines TRBV11-2 with TRBJ2-3; tentative D call: TRBD2 (6 bases). The CDR3 loop spans 11 amino acids. Germline loops: CDR1 SGHAT, CDR2 FQNNGV. Trimming shortened V by 5 bases and J by 6 bases, and 6 bases separated the two germline ends. The CDR3 bases are TGTGCCAGCAGCCGGGGGGATACGCAGTATTTT. Its translation: CASSRGDTQYF. Variable domain in full (rest from reference TRBV11-2 and TRBJ2-3): EAGVAQSPRYKIIEKRQSVAFWCNPISGHATLYWYQQILGQGPKLLIQFQNNGVVDDSQLPKDRFSAERLKGVDSTLKIQPAKLEDSAVYLCASSRGDTQYFGPGTRLTVL.

This clonotype has a handful of counts. The chain recombines TRBV28 with TRBJ1-1; 7 bases align to TRBD1. This CDR3 is 11 amino acids long. The V segment lost 10 bases and the J segment 7 bases; nucleotides outside the gene matches: 6. The germline V gene has CDR1 MDHEN and CDR2 SYDVKM. The CDR3 region has the DNA TGTGCCACCGGGACAGCCCTTGAAGCTTTCTTT. Its translation: CATGTALEAFF.

This clonotype appeared a few times. V usage is TRBV28 and J usage is TRBJ2-1; D perhaps matches TRBD2 (6 bases). Germline V gene lookup returns CDR1 MDHEN and CDR2 SYDVKM. Trimming shortened V by 5 bases and J by 4 bases, and 9 bases separated the two germline ends. The CDR3 is made up of 13 amino acids. In DNA, the CDR3 is TGTGCCAGCAGTGGCGGGGATTACAATGAGCAGTTCTTC. Its protein is CASSGGDYNEQFF.

The chain employs TRBV20-1 and TRBJ2-7; TRBD1 aligns across 9 bases. CDR3 length: 14 amino acids. Germline V CDR1 and CDR2: DFQATT, SNEGSKA (reference sequence). V shed 6 bases and J 6 bases; nucleotides not matched to a gene: 12. CDR3 DNA: TGCAGTGCCACTCCGGGACAGGGAAACTCCGAGCAGTACTTC. This codes for CSATPGQGNSEQYF.

This clonotype was counted only a few times. The rearrangement joins TRBV20-1 to TRBJ1-5, with 7 positions matching TRBD1. The germline gives CDR1 DFQATT, CDR2 SNEGSKA (reference sequence). J gave up 0 bases and V 2 bases, and 13 bases lay outside the gene matches. This CDR3 is 18 amino acids long. The CDR3 nucleotides are TGCAGTGCTAGAATTGAACCGGGACAGACCTATAGCAATCAGCCCCAGCATTTT. This translates into CSARIEPGQTYSNQPQHF.

This clonotype was counted only a few times. The chain employs TRBV11-2 and TRBJ2-3; maybe TRBD2 (6 bases). Trimming took off 5 bases at V and 4 bases at J, with 28 bases between the two ends. There are 19 residues in the CDR3. Germline CDR1 reads SGHAT; CDR2 reads FQNNGV. This CDR3 is CASSLPRGGRGKKADTQYF. CDR3 nucleotides: TGTGCCAGCAGCCTCCCTAGGGGAGGTCGCGGGAAAAAAGCAGATACGCAGTATTTT.

In this sample, this clonotype turned up a few times. The chain couples TRBV5-4 to TRBJ1-3; TRBD1 aligns across 7 bases. The junction had 4 bases not matched to a gene; V was cut back by 3 bases and J by 4 bases. The germline V gene encodes CDR1 SGHNT and CDR2 YYREEE (reference sequence). The CDR3 covers 14 residues. The CDR3 reads CASSSPGQGNTIYF. For the CDR3, the DNA is TGTGCCAGCAGCTCACCGGGACAGGGAAACACCATATATTTT.

Written as DNA, the CDR3 is TGTGCCAGCAGCTTACTCCAGGGCACCGGGGAGCTGTTTTTT. This gives the protein CASSLLQGTGELFF. The chain couples TRBV7-9 to TRBJ2-2; TRBD1 might be the D (5 bases). V lost 2 bases and J 4 bases, leaving 8 bases between the germline ends. The V gene's germline CDR1 is SEHNR and CDR2 FQNEAQ (reference sequence). CDR3 length: 14 residues.